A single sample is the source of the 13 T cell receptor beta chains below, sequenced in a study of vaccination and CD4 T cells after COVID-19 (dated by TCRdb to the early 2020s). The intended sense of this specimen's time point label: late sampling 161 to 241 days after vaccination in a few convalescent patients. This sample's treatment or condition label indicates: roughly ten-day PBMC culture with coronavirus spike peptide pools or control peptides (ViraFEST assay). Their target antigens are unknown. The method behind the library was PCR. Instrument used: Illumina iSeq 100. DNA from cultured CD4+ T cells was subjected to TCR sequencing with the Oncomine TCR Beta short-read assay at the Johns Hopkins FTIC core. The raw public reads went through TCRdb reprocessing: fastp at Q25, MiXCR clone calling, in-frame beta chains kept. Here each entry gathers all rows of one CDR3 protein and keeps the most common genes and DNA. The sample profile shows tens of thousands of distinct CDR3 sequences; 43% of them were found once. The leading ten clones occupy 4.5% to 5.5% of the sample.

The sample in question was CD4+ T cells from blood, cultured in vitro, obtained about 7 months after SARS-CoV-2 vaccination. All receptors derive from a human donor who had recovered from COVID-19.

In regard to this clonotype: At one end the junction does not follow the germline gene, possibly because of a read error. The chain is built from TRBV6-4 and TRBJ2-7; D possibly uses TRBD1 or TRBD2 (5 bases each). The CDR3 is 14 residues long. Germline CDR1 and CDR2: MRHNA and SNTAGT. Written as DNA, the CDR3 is TGTGCCATCAGTGTTGATAGGACGAGGGGCGAGCAGTACTTC. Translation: CAISVDRTRGEQYF.

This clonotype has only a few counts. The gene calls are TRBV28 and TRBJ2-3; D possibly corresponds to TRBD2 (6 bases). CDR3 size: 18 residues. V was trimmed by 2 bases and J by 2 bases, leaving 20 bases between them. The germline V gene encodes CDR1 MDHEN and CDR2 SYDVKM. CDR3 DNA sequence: TGTGCCAGCAGTTTAAGGGTAAACCGGGACTCCAACACAGATACGCAGTATTTT. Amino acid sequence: CASSLRVNRDSNTDTQYF.

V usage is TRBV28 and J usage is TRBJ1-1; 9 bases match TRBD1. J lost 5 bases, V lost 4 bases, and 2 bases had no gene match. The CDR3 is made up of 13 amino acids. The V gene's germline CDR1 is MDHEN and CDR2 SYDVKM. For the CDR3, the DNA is TGTGCCAGCAGTTGGGACAGGGCGACTGAAGCTTTCTTT. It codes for CASSWDRATEAFF.

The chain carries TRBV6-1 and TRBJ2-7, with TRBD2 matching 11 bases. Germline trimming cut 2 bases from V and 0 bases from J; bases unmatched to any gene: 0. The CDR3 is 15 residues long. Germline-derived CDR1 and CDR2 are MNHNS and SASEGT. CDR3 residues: CASSELAGGSYEQYF. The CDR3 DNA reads TGTGCCAGCAGTGAACTAGCGGGAGGCTCCTACGAGCAGTACTTC.

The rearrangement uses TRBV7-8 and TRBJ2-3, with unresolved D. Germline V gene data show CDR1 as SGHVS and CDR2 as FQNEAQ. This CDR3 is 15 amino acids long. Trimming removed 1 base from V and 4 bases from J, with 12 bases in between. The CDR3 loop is CASSLGFSRPDTQYF. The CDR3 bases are TGTGCCAGCAGCTTAGGGTTTAGTCGGCCAGATACGCAGTATTTT.

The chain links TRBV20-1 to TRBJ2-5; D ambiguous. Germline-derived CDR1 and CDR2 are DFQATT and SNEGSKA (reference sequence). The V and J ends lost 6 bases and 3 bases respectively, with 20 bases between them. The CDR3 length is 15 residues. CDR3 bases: TGCAGTGCAAGAAGGAACAGAGGAGTAGAAGAGACCCAGTACTTC. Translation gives CSARRNRGVEETQYF.

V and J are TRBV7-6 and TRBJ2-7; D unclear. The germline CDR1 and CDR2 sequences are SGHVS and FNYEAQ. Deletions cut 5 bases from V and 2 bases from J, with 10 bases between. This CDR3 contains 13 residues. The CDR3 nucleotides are TGTGCCAGCAGCCGCCAGCAACCCTACGAGCAGTACTTC. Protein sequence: CASSRQQPYEQYF.

CDR3 amino acids: CASSSRLGTNTGELFF. CDR3 in DNA: TGTGCCAGCAGCTCAAGACTAGGGACGAACACCGGGGAGCTGTTTTTT. This sequence joins TRBV7-9 and TRBJ2-2, with TRBD2 as a possible D gene (6 bases). The CDR3 is 16 amino acids. Germline V gene sequence: CDR1 SEHNR, CDR2 FQNEAQ (reference sequence). Between the trimmed V and J ends, which lost 4 bases and 0 bases, there was a span of 12 bases.

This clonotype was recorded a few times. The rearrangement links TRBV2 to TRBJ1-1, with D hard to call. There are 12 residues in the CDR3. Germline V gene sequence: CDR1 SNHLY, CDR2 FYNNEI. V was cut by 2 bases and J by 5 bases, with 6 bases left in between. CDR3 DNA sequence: TGTGCCAGCAGTGAAAGGTCGACTGAAGCTTTCTTT. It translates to CASSERSTEAFF.

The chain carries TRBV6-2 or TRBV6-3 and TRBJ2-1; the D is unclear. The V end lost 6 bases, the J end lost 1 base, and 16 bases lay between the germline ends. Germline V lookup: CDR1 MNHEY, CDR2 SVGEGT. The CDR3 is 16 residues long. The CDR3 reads CASSPRPSRSYNEQFF. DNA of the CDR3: TGTGCCAGCAGCCCCCGTCCCAGCCGATCCTACAATGAGCAGTTCTTC.

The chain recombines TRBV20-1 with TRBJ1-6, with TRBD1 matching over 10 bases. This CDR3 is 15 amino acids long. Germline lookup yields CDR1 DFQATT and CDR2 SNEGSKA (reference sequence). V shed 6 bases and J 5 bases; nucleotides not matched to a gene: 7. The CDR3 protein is CSAKTGGRDNSPLHF. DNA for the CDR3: TGCAGTGCCAAGACAGGGGGCAGGGATAATTCACCCCTCCACTTT.

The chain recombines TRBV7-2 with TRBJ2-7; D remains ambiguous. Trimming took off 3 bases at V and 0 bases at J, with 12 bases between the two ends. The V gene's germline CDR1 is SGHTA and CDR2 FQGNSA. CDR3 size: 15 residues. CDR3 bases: TGTGCCAGCAGCTTTGGGCCCAGGAGCTCCTACGAGCAGTACTTC. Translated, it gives CASSFGPRSSYEQYF.

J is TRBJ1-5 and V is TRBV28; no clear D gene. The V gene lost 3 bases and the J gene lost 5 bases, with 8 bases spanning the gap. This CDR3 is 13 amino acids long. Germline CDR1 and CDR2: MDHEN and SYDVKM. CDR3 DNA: TGTGCCAGCAGTTTTAGGGTCTATCAGCCCCAGCATTTT. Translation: CASSFRVYQPQHF.